The entry that follows covers one T cell receptor beta chain sequence. This sample stems from a study of long-term antiretroviral therapy in people with HIV. Germline CDR1 SNHLY, CDR2 FYNNEI. With 4 bases removed from V and 1 base from J, the gap between germline ends came to 11 bases. The CDR3 totals 14 residues. Version v3.0 of the immunoSEQ assay was performed at survey level. Measured with immunoSEQ multiplex PCR; TCRdb has only the in-frame clones, and not every one. The table lists 35,000 to 50,000 clones, around nine tenths of them singletons. This chain connects TRBV2 to TRBJ2-7; weak D call: TRBD1 (5 bases). Material: unsorted PBMCs, obtained 0.1 years before starting antiretroviral therapy. The source of this sequence is a woman in her fifties or sixties with HIV. The CDR3 here is CASSVTGDSYEQYF. CDR3 in DNA: TGTGCCAGCAGTGTCACAGGTGATTCCTACGAGCAGTACTTC.